This T cell receptor beta chain was retrieved from a study of blood T cell repertoires in COVID-19. In the original workflow: Estimation of nucleated cell counts relied on the amplification of reference gene primers. The repertoire was sequenced with immunoSEQ multiplex PCR; TCRdb's copy has only in-frame clones and lacks some. V and J calls and clone size are given by that table; D and trimming were obtained from the DNA. The table has roughly 260,000 clones, about 91% seen once. The germline gives CDR1 ENHRY, CDR2 SYGVKD. The germline V and J ends were trimmed by 0 bases and 6 bases, with 14 bases remaining between them. There are 16 residues in the CDR3.

The sequenced sample was PBMCs or T cells enriched from blood (not recorded which). The chain employs TRBV10-3 and TRBJ2-2; D may be TRBD1 (5 bases). The TCR originated in a woman in her twenties or thirties with acute COVID-19. The CDR3 region is CAISESAGRNAGELFF. In nucleotides, the CDR3 is TGTGCCATCAGTGAGTCCGCAGGGCGCAACGCCGGGGAGCTGTTTTTT.